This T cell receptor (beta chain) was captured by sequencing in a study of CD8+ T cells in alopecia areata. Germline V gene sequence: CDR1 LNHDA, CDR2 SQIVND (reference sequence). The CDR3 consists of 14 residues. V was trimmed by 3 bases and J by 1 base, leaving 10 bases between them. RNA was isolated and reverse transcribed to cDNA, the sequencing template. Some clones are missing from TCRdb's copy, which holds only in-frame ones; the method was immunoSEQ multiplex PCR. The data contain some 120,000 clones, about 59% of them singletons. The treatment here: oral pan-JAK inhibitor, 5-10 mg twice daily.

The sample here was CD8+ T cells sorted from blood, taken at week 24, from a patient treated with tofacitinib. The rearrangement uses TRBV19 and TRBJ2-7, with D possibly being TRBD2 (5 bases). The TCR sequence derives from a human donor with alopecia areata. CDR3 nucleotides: TGTGCCAGTAGTATCTTTCCGGGGTCCTACGAGCAGTACTTC. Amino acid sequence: CASSIFPGSYEQYF.